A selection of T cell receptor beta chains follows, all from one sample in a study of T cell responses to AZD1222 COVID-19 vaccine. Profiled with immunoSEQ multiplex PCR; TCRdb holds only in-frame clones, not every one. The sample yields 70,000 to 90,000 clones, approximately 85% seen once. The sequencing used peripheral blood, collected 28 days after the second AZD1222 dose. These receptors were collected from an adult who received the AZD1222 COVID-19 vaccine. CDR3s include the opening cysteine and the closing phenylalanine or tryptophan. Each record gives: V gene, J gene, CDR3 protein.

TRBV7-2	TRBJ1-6	CASSLVGPREEHSPLHF
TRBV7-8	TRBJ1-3	CASSRDIYSGNTIYF
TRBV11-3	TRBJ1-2	CASSRTGQGGGYTF
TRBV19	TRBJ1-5	CASVMGGYNQPQHF
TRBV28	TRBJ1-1	CASSTSGGQAFF
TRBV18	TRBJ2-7	CASSRNSGQLLSHEQYF
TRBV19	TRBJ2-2	CASSTLAGGRSTGELFF
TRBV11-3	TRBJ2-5	CASSPGRSGRLETQYF
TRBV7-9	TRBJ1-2	CASSLAGPTVYGYTF
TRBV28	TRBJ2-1	CASTAGFYNEQFF
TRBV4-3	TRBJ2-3	CASSQHAGGVVTDTQYF
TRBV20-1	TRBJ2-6	CSAGTADVLTF
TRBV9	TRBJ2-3	CASSVTAGGTDTQYF
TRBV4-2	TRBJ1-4	CASSQVGKRGPEEKLFF
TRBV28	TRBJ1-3	CASSLRGSGNTIYF
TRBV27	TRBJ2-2	CASRANTGELFF
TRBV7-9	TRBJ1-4	CATVRTTNEKLFF
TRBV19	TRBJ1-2	CASSISGQGAPGYGYTF
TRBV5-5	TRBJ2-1	CASRRAGGHEQFF
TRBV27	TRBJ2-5	CASSLSRGSKTQYF
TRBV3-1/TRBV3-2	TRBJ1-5	CASSPGGPQPQHF
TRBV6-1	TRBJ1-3	CASSEAYVRVRLYF
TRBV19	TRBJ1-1	CASRTGSKDEAFF
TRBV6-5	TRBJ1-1	CASSYSIPGVTEAFF
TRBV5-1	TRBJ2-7	CASSPVAGGGNEQYF
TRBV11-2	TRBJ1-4	CASSLWAGTGLATNEKLFF
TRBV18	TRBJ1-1	CASSPGATGNTEAFF
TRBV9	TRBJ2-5	CASSVDMGMETQYF
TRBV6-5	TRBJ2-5	CASSNREETQYF